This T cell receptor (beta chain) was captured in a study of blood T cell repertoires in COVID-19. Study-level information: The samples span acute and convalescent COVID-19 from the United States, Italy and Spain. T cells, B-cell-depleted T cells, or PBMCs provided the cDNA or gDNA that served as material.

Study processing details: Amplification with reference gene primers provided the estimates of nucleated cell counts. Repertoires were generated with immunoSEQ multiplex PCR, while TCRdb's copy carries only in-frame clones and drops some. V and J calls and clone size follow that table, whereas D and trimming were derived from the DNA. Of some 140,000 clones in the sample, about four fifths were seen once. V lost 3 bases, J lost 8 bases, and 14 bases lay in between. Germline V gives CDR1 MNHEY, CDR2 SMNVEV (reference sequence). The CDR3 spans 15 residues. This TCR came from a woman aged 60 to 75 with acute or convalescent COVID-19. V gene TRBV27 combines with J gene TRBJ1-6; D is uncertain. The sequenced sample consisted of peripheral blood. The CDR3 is CASSLVGPTDSPLHF. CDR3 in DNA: TGTGCCAGCAGTTTGGTGGGCCCCACAGATTCACCCCTCCACTTT.